This TCR beta chain was sequenced during a study of regulatory T cells in long-lasting Graves disease. General study findings and limits: Graves' patients with persistent disease showed TCR diversity lower than patients newly diagnosed.

The junction had 4 bases not matched to a gene; V was cut back by 6 bases and J by 1 base. The CDR3 totals 16 residues. Germline V gene data show CDR1 as KGHDR and CDR2 as SFDVKD. Assembly of TCR beta libraries relied on iRepertoire HTBI primers together with Arm-PCR of CDR3 regions. TCRdb fed the multiplex PCR reads into MiXCR, producing one record per CDR3 protein. This sample carries about 540,000 distinct CDR3 sequences, 13% of them seen once, and the ten largest clones take 10%. Documented time point: newly diagnosed GD, antithyroid drugs for less than 3 months. Generation of the TCR library employed RNA extracted from PBMCs. Details on this clonotype: The antigen remains undetermined.

The same data also contributed to another study, on T cells in Graves' hyperthyroidism and ophthalmopathy.

Sequencing was performed on peripheral blood mononuclear cells (PBMCs), taken at new diagnosis, from a patient treated with antithyroid drugs. The J gene is TRBJ2-2, the V gene TRBV24-1; 10 nucleotides line up with TRBD2. The receptor's source is a man aged 25 to 40 with Graves disease. This CDR3 reads CATSNPSGGNTGELFF. CDR3 bases: TGTGCCACCAGTAACCCTAGCGGGGGGAACACCGGGGAGCTGTTTTTT.